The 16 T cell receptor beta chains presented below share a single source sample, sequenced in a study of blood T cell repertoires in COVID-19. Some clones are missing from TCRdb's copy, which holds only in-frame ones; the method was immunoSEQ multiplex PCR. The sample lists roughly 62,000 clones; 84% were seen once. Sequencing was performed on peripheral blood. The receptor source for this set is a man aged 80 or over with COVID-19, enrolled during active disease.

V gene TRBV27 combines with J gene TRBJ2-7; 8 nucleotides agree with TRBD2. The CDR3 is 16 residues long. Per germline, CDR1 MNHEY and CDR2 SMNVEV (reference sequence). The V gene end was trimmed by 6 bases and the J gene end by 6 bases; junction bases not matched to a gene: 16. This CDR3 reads CASRSPGGAGVAEQYF. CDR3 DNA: TGTGCCAGCAGGTCCCCCGGGGGAGCGGGAGTCGCCGAGCAGTACTTC.

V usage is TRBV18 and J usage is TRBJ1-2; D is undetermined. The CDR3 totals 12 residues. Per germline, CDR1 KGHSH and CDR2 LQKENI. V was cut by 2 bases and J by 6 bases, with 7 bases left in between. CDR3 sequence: CASSPAGDGYTF. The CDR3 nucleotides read TGTGCCAGCTCACCAGCGGGAGATGGCTACACCTTC.

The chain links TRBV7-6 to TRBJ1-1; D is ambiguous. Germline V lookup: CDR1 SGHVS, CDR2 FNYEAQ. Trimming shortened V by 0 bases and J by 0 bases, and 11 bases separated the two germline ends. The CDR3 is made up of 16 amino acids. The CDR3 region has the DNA TGTGCCAGCAGCTTAGCCGCGAGGTTTATGAACACTGAAGCTTTCTTT. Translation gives CASSLAARFMNTEAFF.

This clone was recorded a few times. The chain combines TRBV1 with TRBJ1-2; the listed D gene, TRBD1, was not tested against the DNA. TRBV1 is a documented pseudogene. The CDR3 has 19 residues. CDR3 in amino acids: CTSSQVLTGTSGPNYGYTF. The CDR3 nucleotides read TGCACCAGCAGCCAAGTCCTAACAGGGACATCAGGGCCTAACTATGGCTACACCTTC.

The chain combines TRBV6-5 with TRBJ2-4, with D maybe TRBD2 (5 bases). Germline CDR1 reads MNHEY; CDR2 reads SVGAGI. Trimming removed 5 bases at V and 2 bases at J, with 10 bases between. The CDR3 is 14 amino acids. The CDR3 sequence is CASSPGLSKNIQYF. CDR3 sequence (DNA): TGTGCCAGCAGTCCAGGACTGTCCAAAAACATTCAGTACTTC.

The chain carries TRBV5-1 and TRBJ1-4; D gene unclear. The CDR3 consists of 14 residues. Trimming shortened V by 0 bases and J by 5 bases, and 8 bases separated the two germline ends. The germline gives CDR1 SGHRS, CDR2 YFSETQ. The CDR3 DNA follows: TGCGCCAGCAGCTTGGATCAGAACAATGAAAAACTGTTTTTT. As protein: CASSLDQNNEKLFF.

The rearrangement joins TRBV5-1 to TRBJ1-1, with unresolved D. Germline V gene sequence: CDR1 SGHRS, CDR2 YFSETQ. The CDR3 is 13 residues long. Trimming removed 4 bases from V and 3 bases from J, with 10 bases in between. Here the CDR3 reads CASSLKIDTEAFF. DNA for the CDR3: TGCGCCAGCAGCCTTAAAATTGACACTGAAGCTTTCTTT. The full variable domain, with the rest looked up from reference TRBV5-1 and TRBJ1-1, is KAGVTQTPRYLIKTRGQQVTLSCSPISGHRSVSWYQQTPGQGLQFLFEYFSETQRNKGNFPGRFSGRQFSNSRSEMNVSTLELGDSALYLCASSLKIDTEAFFGQGTRLTVV.

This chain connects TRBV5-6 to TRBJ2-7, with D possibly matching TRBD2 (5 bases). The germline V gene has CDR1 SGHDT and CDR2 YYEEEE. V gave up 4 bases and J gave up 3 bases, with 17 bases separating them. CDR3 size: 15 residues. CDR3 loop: CASSRLLTNNYEQYV. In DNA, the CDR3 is TGTGCCAGCAGCCGTTTATTGACTAATAACTACGAGCAGTACGTC.

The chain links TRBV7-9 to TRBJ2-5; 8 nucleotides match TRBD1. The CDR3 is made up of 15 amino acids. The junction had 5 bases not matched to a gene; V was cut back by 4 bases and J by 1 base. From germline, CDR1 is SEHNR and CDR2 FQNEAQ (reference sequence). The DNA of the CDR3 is TGTGCCAGCAGCTCAGGACAGGGAGTCCAAGAGACCCAGTACTTC. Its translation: CASSSGQGVQETQYF.

CDR3 residues: CASSPLPGQTMYGYTF. In DNA, the CDR3 is TGTGCCAGCAGCCCTCTCCCGGGCCAGACTATGTATGGCTACACCTTC. The chain links TRBV7-3 to TRBJ1-2; D is undetermined. The germline V and J ends were trimmed by 5 bases and 5 bases, with 21 bases remaining between them. The CDR3 loop spans 16 amino acids. Germline V CDR1 and CDR2: SGHTA, FQGTGA.

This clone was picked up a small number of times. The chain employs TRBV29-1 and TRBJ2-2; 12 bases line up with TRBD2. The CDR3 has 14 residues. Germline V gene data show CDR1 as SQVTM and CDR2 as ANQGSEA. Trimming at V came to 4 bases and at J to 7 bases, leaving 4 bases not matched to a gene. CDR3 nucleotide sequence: TGCAGCGTTGCGACTAGCGGGAGTGTCGGGGAGCTGTTTTTT. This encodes CSVATSGSVGELFF.

The CDR3 loop is CASSGSWEGEQYV. CDR3 bases: TGTGCCAGCAGCGGGAGTTGGGAAGGCGAGCAGTACGTC. V is TRBV2 and J is TRBJ2-7, with D possibly TRBD2 on 6 matching bases. From germline, CDR1 is SNHLY and CDR2 FYNNEI. Between the trimmed V and J ends, which lost 6 bases and 6 bases, there was a span of 15 bases. The CDR3 sequence is 13 residues long.

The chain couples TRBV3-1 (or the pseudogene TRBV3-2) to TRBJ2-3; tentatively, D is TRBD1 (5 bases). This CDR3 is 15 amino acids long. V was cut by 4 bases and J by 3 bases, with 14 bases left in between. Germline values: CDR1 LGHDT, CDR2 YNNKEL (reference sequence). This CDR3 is CASSLQGLGTDTQYF. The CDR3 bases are TGTGCCAGCAGCCTCCAGGGCCTCGGGACAGATACGCAGTATTTT.

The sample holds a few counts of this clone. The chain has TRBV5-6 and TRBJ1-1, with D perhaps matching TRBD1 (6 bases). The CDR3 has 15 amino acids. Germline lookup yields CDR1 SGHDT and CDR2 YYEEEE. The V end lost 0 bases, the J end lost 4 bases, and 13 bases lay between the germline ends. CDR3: CASSLDARGATEAFF. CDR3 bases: TGTGCCAGCAGCTTGGACGCCAGGGGTGCCACTGAAGCTTTCTTT.

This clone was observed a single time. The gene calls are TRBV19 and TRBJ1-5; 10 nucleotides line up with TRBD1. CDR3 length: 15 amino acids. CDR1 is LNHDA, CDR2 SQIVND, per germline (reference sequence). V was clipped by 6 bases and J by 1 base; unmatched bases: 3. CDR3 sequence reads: CASSPGQGSNQPQHF. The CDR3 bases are TGTGCCAGTAGCCCGGGACAGGGGAGCAATCAGCCCCAGCATTTT.

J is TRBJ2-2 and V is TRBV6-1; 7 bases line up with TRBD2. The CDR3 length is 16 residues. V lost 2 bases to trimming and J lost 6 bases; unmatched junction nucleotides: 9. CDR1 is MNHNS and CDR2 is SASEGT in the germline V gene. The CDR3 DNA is TGTGCCAGCAGTGAATCGAGGGCGGCGGGAGCCGGGGAGCTGTTTTTT. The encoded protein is CASSESRAAGAGELFF.